The T cell receptor (beta chain) under discussion was sequenced for a study of OX40 agonist ivuxolimab in advanced cancers. Clones were read by immunoSEQ multiplex PCR, and TCRdb kept only the in-frame ones, dropping some. The data show tens of thousands of clones, 70% to 90% seen once. The CDR3 extends over 17 amino acids. V shed 2 bases and J shed 4 bases, with 18 bases lying between them. Looked up from germline, CDR1 is LNHDA and CDR2 is SQIVND (reference sequence). The sample in question was CD4+ or CD8+ T cells sorted from blood, obtained in a trial of the OX40 agonist ivuxolimab. V and J are TRBV19 and TRBJ1-5, with D perhaps matching TRBD1 (6 bases). This TCR derives from an adult with an advanced solid tumor such as melanoma, head and neck, liver or kidney cancer. The CDR3 loop reads CASSIYSLGAGNQPQHF. The CDR3 coding sequence is TGTGCCAGTAGTATATATAGTCTGGGGGCGGGAAATCAGCCCCAGCATTTT.